Below are 32 T cell receptor beta chains sequenced from a single sample in a study of shared clonotypes between healthy human individuals (dated by TCRdb to 2020 to 2022). Receptor amplification or capture employed the immunoSEQ multiplex PCR assay. TCRdb stores this immuneACCESS table with in-frame sequences only. Part of the clones is absent; in the studies checked, under half of the shortfall reflects unresolved V genes, and no reason is known for the rest. Here the sample has 1,500,000 or so clones; approximately 96% occur a single time. The ten biggest clones cover approximately 1.2% of the sample. The sequenced sample was naive CD4+ T cells sorted from blood. The cell subset or site label, read with the paper, signifies: CD45RA+ positively selected. Receptors originate from a man aged 30 to 39 in good health.

This chain joins TRBV7-2 and TRBJ2-7; 10 bases are shared with TRBD1. This CDR3 spans 14 amino acids. Germline V gene sequence: CDR1 SGHTA, CDR2 FQGNSA. The trim removed 4 bases at V and 3 bases at J, leaving 3 bases unmatched. This chain's CDR3 is CASSSDRGVYEQYF. The CDR3 DNA is TGTGCCAGCAGCTCGGACAGGGGGGTCTACGAGCAGTACTTC.

V is TRBV29-1 and J is TRBJ2-5; no reliable D call. Trimming removed 3 bases from V and 5 bases from J, with 13 bases in between. Germline loops: CDR1 SQVTM, CDR2 ANQGSEA. The CDR3 is made up of 13 amino acids. The CDR3 nucleotides read TGCAGCGTTGATAAGTCGTTGGGGGAGACCCAGTACTTC. As protein: CSVDKSLGETQYF.

This chain connects TRBV11-2 to TRBJ2-2; possible D gene TRBD2, 5 bases. This CDR3 region has 16 residues. Trimming took off 5 bases at V and 4 bases at J, with 17 bases between the two ends. From germline, CDR1 is SGHAT and CDR2 FQNNGV. The CDR3 here is CASSRAERGPTGELFF. CDR3 nucleotide sequence: TGTGCCAGCAGCCGGGCTGAACGGGGTCCCACCGGGGAGCTGTTTTTT.

This chain joins TRBV30 and TRBJ1-2; 11 nucleotides match TRBD1. Unmatched junction bases numbered 2, after V lost 3 bases and J lost 2 bases. From germline, CDR1 is GTSNPN and CDR2 SVGIG (reference sequence). The CDR3 has 14 amino acids. The CDR3 sequence is CAWSRDRGNYGYTF. In DNA form, the CDR3 reads TGTGCCTGGAGCCGGGACAGGGGGAACTATGGCTACACCTTC.

Only one count was recorded for this clone. The chain carries TRBV6-1 and TRBJ2-1; 8 bases are a match to TRBD2. The V segment lost 0 bases and the J segment 6 bases; nucleotides outside the gene matches: 4. Germline lookup yields CDR1 MNHNS and CDR2 SASEGT. The CDR3 totals 15 residues. This CDR3 is CASSEAGRARNEQFF. In DNA form, the CDR3 reads TGTGCCAGCAGTGAAGCCGGGAGGGCCCGCAATGAGCAGTTCTTC.

This chain uses TRBV12-5 with TRBJ2-7, with a possible D match to TRBD1 (5 bases). This CDR3 comprises 12 residues. In germline, CDR1 is LGHNT, CDR2 FRNRAP. Trimming removed 8 bases at V and 3 bases at J, with 11 bases between. The CDR3 sequence is CASSRDSYEQYF. CDR3 DNA: TGTGCTAGTTCAAGAGACAGCTACGAGCAGTACTTC.

V is TRBV5-1 and J is TRBJ2-5; possible D gene TRBD1, 5 bases. V was clipped by 0 bases and J by 6 bases, with 15 bases between them. The CDR3 extends over 15 amino acids. The germline V gene encodes CDR1 SGHRS and CDR2 YFSETQ. In nucleotides, the CDR3 is TGCGCCAGCAGCTTGGACAGGAATGTTGAACAGACCCAGTACTTC. Protein sequence: CASSLDRNVEQTQYF.

The chain has TRBV11-2 and TRBJ2-7; D remains ambiguous. V was clipped by 1 base and J by 10 bases, with 14 bases between them. Per germline, CDR1 SGHAT and CDR2 FQNNGV. The CDR3 consists of 13 residues. CDR3 coding DNA: TGTGCCAGCAGCTTAGCGGGCACTCTGGGACAGTACTTC. Translation: CASSLAGTLGQYF.

The gene calls are TRBV14 and TRBJ2-7; no clear D. The V gene's germline CDR1 is SGHDN and CDR2 FVKESK. Deletions cut 2 bases from V and 9 bases from J, with 8 bases between. This CDR3 comprises 11 residues. The CDR3 bases are TGTGCCAGCAGCCAAAGTGAGAGGCAGTACTTC. It is translated as CASSQSERQYF.

The V gene is TRBV29-1, the J gene TRBJ2-7, with D perhaps matching TRBD1 (6 bases). Per the germline V gene, CDR1 is SQVTM and CDR2 is ANQGSEA. The V end lost 4 bases, the J end lost 3 bases, and 13 bases lay between the germline ends. This CDR3 region has 13 residues. CDR3 in amino acids: CSVAQRGGYEQYF. The CDR3, as DNA: TGCAGCGTTGCCCAGAGAGGGGGCTACGAGCAGTACTTC.

The chain couples TRBV7-6 to TRBJ2-7; a possible D gene is TRBD1 (6 bases). Germline CDR1 SGHVS, CDR2 FNYEAQ. V dropped 1 base and J dropped 3 bases, with 7 bases sitting between them. The CDR3 consists of 13 residues. CDR3 coding DNA: TGTGCCAGCAGCTTAGGACAGGTCTACGAGCAGTACTTC. Translation gives CASSLGQVYEQYF.

J is TRBJ2-3 and V is TRBV5-1; 10 bases map to TRBD2. With 5 bases clipped from V and 2 bases from J, the junction kept 5 bases outside the gene matches. Germline CDR1 reads SGHRS; CDR2 reads YFSETQ. The CDR3 extends over 15 amino acids. The CDR3 DNA reads as TGCGCCAGCAGTTCACTAGCGGGGAACACAGATACGCAGTATTTT. Its translation: CASSSLAGNTDTQYF.

The CDR3 nucleotides are TGTGCCAGCAGTGTTTCAGCCAATATCTACGAGCAGTACTTC. Protein: CASSVSANIYEQYF. This chain connects TRBV2 to TRBJ2-7; D not certain. Trimming stripped 4 bases from V and 3 bases from J, with 13 bases between. Germline V gives CDR1 SNHLY, CDR2 FYNNEI. This CDR3 is built from 14 residues.

This rearrangement joins TRBV4-1 to TRBJ1-4, with D unclear. Germline values: CDR1 MGHRA, CDR2 YSYEKL. CDR3 length equals 15 residues. The germline V and J ends were trimmed by 6 bases and 2 bases, with 13 bases remaining between them. The chain's CDR3 is CASRDLLGTNEKLFF. DNA for the CDR3: TGCGCCAGCAGGGACCTGCTGGGCACTAATGAAAAACTGTTTTTT.

V usage is TRBV7-2 and J usage is TRBJ2-1, with D possibly being TRBD1 (5 bases). Trimming removed 2 bases from V and 2 bases from J, with 10 bases in between. The germline V gene has CDR1 SGHTA and CDR2 FQGNSA. The CDR3 has 15 residues. For the CDR3, the DNA is TGTGCCAGCAGCTTAAACAGGAATACCTACAATGAGCAGTTCTTC. Translated, it gives CASSLNRNTYNEQFF.

The chain recombines TRBV5-1 with TRBJ2-7; 10 bases line up with TRBD2. V shed 4 bases and J 4 bases; nucleotides not matched to a gene: 11. Germline values: CDR1 SGHRS, CDR2 YFSETQ. This CDR3 contains 16 residues. The CDR3 bases are TGCGCCAGCAGCCCAGAACCGGGACTAGCGCGGTACGAGCAGTACTTC. It specifies CASSPEPGLARYEQYF.

This rearrangement joins TRBV5-4 to TRBJ2-7; possibly TRBD1 for D (6 bases). The CDR3 contains 12 residues. Germline V gene sequence: CDR1 SGHNT, CDR2 YYREEE (reference sequence). Trimming shortened V by 1 base and J by 11 bases, and 13 bases separated the two germline ends. CDR3 nucleotides: TGTGCCAGCAGCTTGACAGGGCAAGCCGAGTACTTC. It specifies CASSLTGQAEYF.

The V call is TRBV28, the J call TRBJ2-7, with TRBD1 identical over 7 bases. The germline CDR1 and CDR2 sequences are MDHEN and SYDVKM. V gave up 8 bases and J gave up 1 base; unmatched junction bases: 5. The CDR3 sequence is 13 residues long. CDR3 sequence: CASRPTGSYEQYF. CDR3 nucleotide sequence: TGTGCCAGCCGCCCGACAGGGTCCTACGAGCAGTACTTC.

The V call is TRBV7-2, the J call TRBJ2-7; 9 bases fit TRBD2. The CDR3 extends over 17 amino acids. The germline V gene encodes CDR1 SGHTA and CDR2 FQGNSA. With 1 base clipped from V and 0 bases from J, the junction kept 7 bases outside the gene matches. In DNA form, the CDR3 reads TGTGCCAGCAGCTTAGGGCTAGCGGGACCTTCCTCCTACGAGCAGTACTTC. Residues: CASSLGLAGPSSYEQYF.

V usage is TRBV10-1 and J usage is TRBJ1-5; D may be TRBD1 (5 bases). V was trimmed by 4 bases and J by 4 bases, leaving 17 bases between them. Per the germline V gene, CDR1 is WNHNN and CDR2 is SYGVQD (reference sequence). The CDR3 spans 16 residues. The CDR3 protein is CASSAIPAQANQPQHF. CDR3 nucleotides: TGCGCCAGCAGTGCGATACCGGCACAGGCAAATCAGCCCCAGCATTTT.

This clone appeared once. This rearrangement joins TRBV15 to TRBJ2-3, with 14 bases that match TRBD2. The CDR3 has 17 amino acids. V lost 0 bases to trimming and J lost 4 bases; unmatched junction nucleotides: 3. Germline CDR1 reads LNHNV; CDR2 reads YYDKDF (reference sequence). This chain's CDR3 is CATSREGTSGGADTQYF. The CDR3 nucleotides are TGTGCCACCAGCAGAGAAGGGACTAGCGGGGGAGCAGATACGCAGTATTTT.

The chain recombines TRBV11-3 with TRBJ2-7; 10 nucleotides agree with TRBD1. Germline V CDR1 and CDR2: SGHNT, YENEEA. This CDR3 has 14 amino acids. After removal of 5 bases from V and 3 bases from J, the junction contained 4 bases not matched to a gene. CDR3 in DNA: TGTGCCAGCAGCCCAAGGACAGGGGGCTACGAGCAGTACTTC. Translating gives CASSPRTGGYEQYF. Full variable domain (outside the CDR3, taken from reference TRBV11-3 and TRBJ2-7): EAGVVQSPRYKIIEKKQPVAFWCNPISGHNTLYWYLQNLGQGPELLIRYENEEAVDDSQLPKDRFSAERLKGVDSTLKIQPAELGDSAVYLCASSPRTGGYEQYFGPGTRLTVT.

This clone has a single count. The chain combines TRBV5-6 with TRBJ1-2; tentatively, D is TRBD1 (5 bases). Germline lookup yields CDR1 SGHDT and CDR2 YYEEEE. V lost 4 bases and J lost 8, with 21 bases in between. This CDR3 has 15 amino acids. The chain's CDR3 is CASSVRQIVVGGYTF. DNA of the CDR3: TGTGCCAGCAGCGTACGACAGATAGTCGTCGGGGGCTACACCTTC.

This clone was detected once. CDR3 sequence: CASSVEGLALQETQYF. In DNA, the CDR3 is TGTGCCAGCAGCGTAGAAGGACTAGCATTACAAGAGACCCAGTACTTC. This chain joins TRBV9 and TRBJ2-5; TRBD2 agrees at 8 bases. J gave up 2 bases and V 0 bases, and 6 bases lay outside the gene matches. The CDR3 spans 16 residues. The V gene's germline CDR1 is SGDLS and CDR2 YYNGEE. Drawing the rest from reference TRBV9 and TRBJ2-5, the complete variable domain is DSGVTQTPKHLITATGQRVTLRCSPRSGDLSVYWYQQSLDQGLQFLIQYYNGEERAKGNILERFSAQQFPDLHSELNLSSLELGDSALYFCASSVEGLALQETQYFGPGTRLLVL.

The CDR3 loop reads CAGRGVSSYEQYF. CDR3 DNA: TGCGCCGGGAGGGGTGTCAGCTCCTACGAGCAGTACTTC. The V and J genes are TRBV10-2 and TRBJ2-7, with TRBD2 matching 7 bases. Germline CDR1 reads WSHSY; CDR2 reads SAAADI. The CDR3 runs to 13 residues. V was pared by 11 bases and J by 0 bases, with 7 bases of the junction left unmatched.

The gene calls are TRBV15 and TRBJ1-2, with D possibly TRBD1 on 5 matching bases. The CDR3 spans 14 residues. V dropped 0 bases and J dropped 7 bases, with 12 bases sitting between them. Germline lookup yields CDR1 LNHNV and CDR2 YYDKDF (reference sequence). The CDR3 bases are TGTGCCACCAGCAGAGATTGGCAGAGGGGTGGCTACACCTTC. As protein: CATSRDWQRGGYTF.

The V call is TRBV6-1, the J call TRBJ1-5, with 12 bases matching TRBD1. CDR1 and CDR2 from the germline V gene are MNHNS and SASEGT. With 4 bases clipped from V and 3 bases from J, the junction kept 7 bases outside the gene matches. CDR3 length equals 17 residues. The CDR3 spells CASSAGQGASYNQPQHF. CDR3 DNA sequence: TGTGCCAGCAGTGCGGGACAGGGGGCGAGCTACAATCAGCCCCAGCATTTT.

J is TRBJ2-5 and V is TRBV29-1, with D tentatively TRBD1 (5 bases). There are 15 residues in the CDR3. V was shortened by 1 base and J by 4 bases, with 16 bases between the two germline ends. Germline V lookup: CDR1 SQVTM, CDR2 ANQGSEA. CDR3 protein: CSVEVKSGWAETQYF. Written as DNA, the CDR3 is TGCAGCGTTGAAGTTAAATCAGGGTGGGCAGAGACCCAGTACTTC.

The CDR3 spells CASSATGGRTQETQYF. For the CDR3, the DNA is TGTGCCAGCAGCGCGACCGGGGGGCGGACCCAAGAGACCCAGTACTTC. The chain is built from TRBV9 and TRBJ2-5; maybe TRBD2 (7 bases). This CDR3 has 16 amino acids. CDR1 SGDLS and CDR2 YYNGEE come from the germline V gene. V lost 3 bases to trimming and J lost 1 base, with 16 bases between them.

This clone appeared once. The chain joins TRBV5-1 to TRBJ1-1; weak D call: TRBD1 (5 bases). The V gene's germline CDR1 is SGHRS and CDR2 YFSETQ. V was pared by 7 bases and J by 1 base, with 17 bases between. This CDR3 is built from 15 residues. DNA for the CDR3: TGCGCCAGCCGGACGGGGCCTCCAGCGAACACTGAAGCTTTCTTT. It translates to CASRTGPPANTEAFF.

J is TRBJ2-7 and V is TRBV5-1, with 10 bases matching TRBD1. The CDR3 consists of 15 residues. Trimming removed 0 bases from V and 5 bases from J; junction bases left unmatched: 5. Germline CDR1 is SGHRS and CDR2 is YFSETQ. CDR3 protein: CASSLAWDRGHEQYF. The CDR3 region has the DNA TGCGCCAGCAGCTTGGCCTGGGACAGGGGCCACGAGCAGTACTTC.

As concerns this clone: A junction end diverges from the germline sequence, so it may reflect a read error. The chain has TRBV30 and TRBJ2-1; D perhaps matches TRBD2 (5 bases). Germline V gene data show CDR1 as GTSNPN and CDR2 as SVGIG (reference sequence). The CDR3 is 12 amino acids. The CDR3 region has the DNA TGTGCCTGCAACCGGGAAGACAATGGGCAGTTCTTC. Amino acids: CACNREDNGQFF.